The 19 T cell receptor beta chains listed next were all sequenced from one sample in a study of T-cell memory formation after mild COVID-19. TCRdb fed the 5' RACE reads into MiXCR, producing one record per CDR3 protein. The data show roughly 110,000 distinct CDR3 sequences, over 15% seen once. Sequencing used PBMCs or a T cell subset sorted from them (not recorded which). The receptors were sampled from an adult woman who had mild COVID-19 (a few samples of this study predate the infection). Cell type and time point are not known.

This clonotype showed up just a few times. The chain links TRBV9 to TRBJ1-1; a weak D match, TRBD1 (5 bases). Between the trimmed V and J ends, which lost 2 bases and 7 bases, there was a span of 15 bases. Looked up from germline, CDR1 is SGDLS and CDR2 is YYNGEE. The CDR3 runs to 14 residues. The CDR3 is CASSVDISGIEAFF. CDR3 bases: TGTGCCAGCAGCGTGGACATCTCTGGTATTGAAGCTTTCTTT.

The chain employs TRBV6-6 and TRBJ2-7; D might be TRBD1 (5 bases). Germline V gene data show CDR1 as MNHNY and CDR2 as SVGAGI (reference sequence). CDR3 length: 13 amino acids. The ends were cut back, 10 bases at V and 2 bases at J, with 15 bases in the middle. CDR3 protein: CATSTGVPYEQYF. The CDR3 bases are TGTGCCACCTCAACAGGTGTGCCCTACGAGCAGTACTTC.

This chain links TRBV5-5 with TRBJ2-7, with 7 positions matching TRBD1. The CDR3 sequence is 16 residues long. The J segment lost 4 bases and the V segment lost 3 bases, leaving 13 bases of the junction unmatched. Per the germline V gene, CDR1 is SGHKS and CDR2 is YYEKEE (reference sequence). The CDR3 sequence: CASSSLAGGIVYEQYF. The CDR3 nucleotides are TGTGCCAGCAGCTCCTTGGCAGGGGGAATAGTTTACGAGCAGTACTTC.

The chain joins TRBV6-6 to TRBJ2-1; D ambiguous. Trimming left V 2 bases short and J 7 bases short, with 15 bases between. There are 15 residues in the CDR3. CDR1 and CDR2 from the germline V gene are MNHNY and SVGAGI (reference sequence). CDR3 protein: CASSYAVSHNNEQFF. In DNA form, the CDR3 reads TGTGCCAGCAGTTACGCGGTGTCGCACAATAATGAGCAGTTCTTC.

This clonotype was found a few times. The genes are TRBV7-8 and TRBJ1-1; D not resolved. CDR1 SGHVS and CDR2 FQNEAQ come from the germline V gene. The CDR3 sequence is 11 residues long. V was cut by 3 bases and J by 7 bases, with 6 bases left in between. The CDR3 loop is CASSLIYEAFF. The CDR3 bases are TGTGCCAGCAGCTTGATATATGAAGCTTTCTTT.

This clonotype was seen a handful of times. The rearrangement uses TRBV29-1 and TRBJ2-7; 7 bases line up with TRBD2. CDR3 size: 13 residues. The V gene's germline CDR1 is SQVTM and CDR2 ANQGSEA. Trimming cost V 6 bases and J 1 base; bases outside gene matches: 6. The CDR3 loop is CSVELAASYEQYF. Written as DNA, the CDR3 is TGCAGCGTGGAGCTAGCGGCATCCTACGAGCAGTACTTC.

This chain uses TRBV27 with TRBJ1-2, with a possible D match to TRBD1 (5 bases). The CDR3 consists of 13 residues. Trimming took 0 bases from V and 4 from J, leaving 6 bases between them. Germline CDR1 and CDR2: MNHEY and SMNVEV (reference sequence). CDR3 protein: CASSLSDSYGYTF. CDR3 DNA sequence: TGTGCCAGCAGTTTATCAGACAGCTATGGCTACACCTTC.

The CDR3 DNA follows: TGCGCCAGCAGCACCGGACTAGCGGGGGTGGATGAGACCCAGTACTTC. Translated: CASSTGLAGVDETQYF. The gene calls are TRBV5-1 and TRBJ2-5; 13 bases align to TRBD2. This CDR3 has 16 residues. CDR1 SGHRS and CDR2 YFSETQ come from the germline V gene. V gave up 4 bases and J gave up 5 bases; unmatched junction bases: 8.

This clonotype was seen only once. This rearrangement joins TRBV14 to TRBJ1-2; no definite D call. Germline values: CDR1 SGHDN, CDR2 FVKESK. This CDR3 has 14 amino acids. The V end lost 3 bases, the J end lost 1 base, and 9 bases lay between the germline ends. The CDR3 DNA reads TGTGCCAGCAGCCAGGCGACGCTTAACTATGGCTACACCTTC. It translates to CASSQATLNYGYTF.

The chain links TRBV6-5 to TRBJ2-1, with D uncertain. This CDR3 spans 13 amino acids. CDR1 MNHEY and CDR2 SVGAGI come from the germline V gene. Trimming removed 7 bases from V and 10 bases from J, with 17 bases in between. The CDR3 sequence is CASMAATAGEQFF. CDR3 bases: TGTGCCAGCATGGCGGCTACGGCTGGAGAGCAGTTCTTC.

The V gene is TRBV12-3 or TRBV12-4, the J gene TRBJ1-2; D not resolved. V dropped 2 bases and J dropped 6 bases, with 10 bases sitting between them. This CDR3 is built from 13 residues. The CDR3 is CASSLTRENGYTF. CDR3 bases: TGTGCCAGCAGTTTAACTCGGGAGAATGGCTACACCTTC.

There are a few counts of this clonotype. The CDR3 loop is CASSQGLQETQYF. The CDR3 DNA sequence: TGCGCCAGCAGCCAAGGTCTGCAAGAGACCCAGTACTTC. This chain uses TRBV4-3 with TRBJ2-5; D is undetermined. This CDR3 contains 13 residues. Per germline, CDR1 LGHNA and CDR2 YSLEER. Trimming took off 1 base at V and 2 bases at J, with 5 bases between the two ends.

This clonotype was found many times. DNA of the CDR3: TGTGCCAGCTCACCAAGGGCTCGAGATACGCAGTATTTT. Translating gives CASSPRARDTQYF. V gene TRBV18 combines with J gene TRBJ2-3; D unresolved. The CDR3 is made up of 13 amino acids. The V and J ends lost 2 bases and 5 bases respectively, with 8 bases between them. CDR1 is KGHSH, CDR2 LQKENI, per germline.

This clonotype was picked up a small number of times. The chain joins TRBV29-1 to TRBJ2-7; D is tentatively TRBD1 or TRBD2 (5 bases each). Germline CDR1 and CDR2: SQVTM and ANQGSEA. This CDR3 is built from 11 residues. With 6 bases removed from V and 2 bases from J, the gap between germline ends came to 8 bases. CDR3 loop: CSVGTTYEQYF. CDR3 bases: TGCAGCGTAGGGACGACCTACGAGCAGTACTTC.

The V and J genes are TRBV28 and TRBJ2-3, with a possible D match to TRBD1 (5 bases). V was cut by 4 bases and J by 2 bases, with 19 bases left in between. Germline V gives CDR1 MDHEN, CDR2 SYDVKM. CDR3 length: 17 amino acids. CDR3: CASSSIPSARDTDTQYF. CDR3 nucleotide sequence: TGTGCCAGCAGTTCCATACCCTCGGCCAGGGACACAGATACGCAGTATTTT.

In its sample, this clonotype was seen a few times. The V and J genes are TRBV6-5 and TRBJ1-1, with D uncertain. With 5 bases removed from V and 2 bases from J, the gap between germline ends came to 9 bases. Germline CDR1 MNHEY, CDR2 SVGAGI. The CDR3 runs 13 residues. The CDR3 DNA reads TGTGCCAGCAGTCGAGGGATTAACACTGAAGCTTTCTTT. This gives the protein CASSRGINTEAFF.

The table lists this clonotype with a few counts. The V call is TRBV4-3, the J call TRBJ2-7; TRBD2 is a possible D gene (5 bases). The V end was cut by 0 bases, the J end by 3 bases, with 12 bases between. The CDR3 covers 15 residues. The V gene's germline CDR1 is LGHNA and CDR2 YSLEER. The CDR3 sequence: CASSQDPSRLYEQYF. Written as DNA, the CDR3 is TGCGCCAGCAGCCAAGATCCTAGCAGACTCTACGAGCAGTACTTC.

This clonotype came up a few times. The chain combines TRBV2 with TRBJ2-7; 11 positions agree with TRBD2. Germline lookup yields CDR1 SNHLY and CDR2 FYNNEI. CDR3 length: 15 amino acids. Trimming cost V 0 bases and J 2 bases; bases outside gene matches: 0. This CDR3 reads CASSEATSGAYEQYF. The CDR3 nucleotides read TGTGCCAGCAGTGAAGCGACTAGCGGGGCCTACGAGCAGTACTTC.

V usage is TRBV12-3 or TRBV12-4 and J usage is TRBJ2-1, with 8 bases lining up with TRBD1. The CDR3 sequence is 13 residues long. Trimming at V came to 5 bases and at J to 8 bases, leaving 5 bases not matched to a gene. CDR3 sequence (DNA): TGTGCCAGCAGTCCCGGGACAGGACATGAGCAGTTCTTC. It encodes CASSPGTGHEQFF.